These 11 T cell receptor beta chains were all obtained from the same sample, sequenced in a study of radiation and T cells in renal cell carcinoma. The time point: baseline pretreatment blood. Treatment specified: 15 Gy SBRT to primary tumor, nephrectomy 4 weeks later. Sequencing used immunoSEQ multiplex PCR; TCRdb keeps in-frame clones, though not all of them. In the table there are 150,000 or so clones, around nine tenths of which are singletons. The sequencing here drew on blood, taken from a patient whose treatment included radiotherapy and nephrectomy. The receptors stem from a woman aged 45-59 years with renal cell carcinoma.

The chain couples TRBV19 to TRBJ2-7; TRBD1 matches at 8 bases. Germline loops: CDR1 LNHDA, CDR2 SQIVND (reference sequence). J gave up 5 bases and V 1 base, and 4 bases lay outside the gene matches. The CDR3 is 14 residues long. The CDR3 region is CASSIGTGIHEQYF. The DNA for the CDR3 is TGTGCCAGTAGTATAGGGACAGGGATCCACGAGCAGTACTTC.

The J gene is TRBJ1-1, the V gene TRBV30; no clear D gene. CDR3 length: 13 amino acids. Between the trimmed V and J ends, which lost 0 bases and 3 bases, there was a span of 8 bases. Germline CDR1 GTSNPN, CDR2 SVGIG (reference sequence). The CDR3 DNA sequence: TGTGCCTGGAGTGTCACGGTTTACACTGAAGCTTTCTTT. Residues: CAWSVTVYTEAFF. Complete variable domain (other parts from reference TRBV30 and TRBJ1-1): SQTIHQWPATLVQPVGSPLSLECTVEGTSNPNLYWYRQAAGRGLQLLFYSVGIGQISSEVPQNLSASRPQDRQFILSSKKLLLSDSGFYLCAWSVTVYTEAFFGQGTRLTVV.

The chain carries TRBV13 and TRBJ1-3; 10 bases line up with TRBD1. Losses at the gene ends were 7 bases for V and 4 bases for J; bases not matched to a gene: 13. Germline values: CDR1 PRHDT, CDR2 FYEKMQ (reference sequence). The CDR3 consists of 17 residues. This CDR3 reads CASIYRPDRGTGNTIYF. In DNA form, the CDR3 reads TGTGCCAGCATCTATAGACCGGACAGGGGGACCGGAAACACCATATATTTT.

V is TRBV2 and J is TRBJ2-5; no reliable D call. The length of the CDR3 is 14 residues. Deletions cut 3 bases from V and 5 bases from J, with 13 bases between. Germline V gene lookup returns CDR1 SNHLY and CDR2 FYNNEI. The CDR3 coding sequence is TGTGCCAGCAGTGATGCGTACAAAGGGGAGACCCAGTACTTC. Translating gives CASSDAYKGETQYF.

V and J are TRBV19 and TRBJ2-3; D call uncertain. Trimming left V 5 bases short and J 0 bases short, with 6 bases between. The CDR3 sequence is 13 residues long. Germline lookup yields CDR1 LNHDA and CDR2 SQIVND (reference sequence). CDR3 in amino acids: CASSLASTDTQYF. In nucleotides, the CDR3 is TGTGCCAGTAGTTTGGCAAGCACAGATACGCAGTATTTT.

This chain joins TRBV7-2 and TRBJ2-1; 9 bases match TRBD2. The CDR3 consists of 16 residues. Germline V gives CDR1 SGHTA, CDR2 FQGNSA. The V gene end was trimmed by 0 bases and the J gene end by 3 bases; junction bases not matched to a gene: 3. The DNA for the CDR3 is TGTGCCAGCAGCTTAGCTCCTAGCGGGGTCTACAATGAGCAGTTCTTC. Protein product: CASSLAPSGVYNEQFF.

V usage is TRBV5-4 and J usage is TRBJ2-7, with 8 bases identical to TRBD2. The CDR3 has 15 amino acids. CDR1 SGHNT and CDR2 YYREEE come from the germline V gene (reference sequence). V shed 0 bases and J 4 bases; nucleotides not matched to a gene: 6. The CDR3 DNA reads TGTGCCAGCAGCTTGGCCGTCGGGGGGGCTTACGAGCAGTACTTC. Its translation is CASSLAVGGAYEQYF.

This chain uses TRBV9 with TRBJ2-5; 9 bases align to TRBD1. The CDR3 is 15 amino acids. Trimming removed 1 base from V and 4 bases from J; junction bases left unmatched: 5. The V gene's germline CDR1 is SGDLS and CDR2 YYNGEE. CDR3 coding DNA: TGTGCCAGCAGCGTACCGACGACAGGGGGAGAGACCCAGTACTTC. Translating gives CASSVPTTGGETQYF.

The genes are TRBV7-2 and TRBJ1-4; tentatively, D is TRBD1 (5 bases). The V and J ends lost 1 base and 8 bases respectively, with 11 bases between them. The CDR3 totals 14 residues. Per germline, CDR1 SGHTA and CDR2 FQGNSA. CDR3 amino acids: CASSLGGTGEKLFF. CDR3 coding DNA: TGTGCCAGCAGCTTAGGGGGGACGGGCGAAAAACTGTTTTTT.

The chain joins TRBV2 to TRBJ2-4; a weak D match, TRBD2 (5 bases). The germline V gene encodes CDR1 SNHLY and CDR2 FYNNEI. The ends were cut back, 5 bases at V and 0 bases at J, with 8 bases in the middle. There are 14 residues in the CDR3. The CDR3 protein is CASSPSGAKNIQYF. The DNA of the CDR3 is TGTGCCAGCAGTCCAAGCGGAGCCAAAAACATTCAGTACTTC.

This clone was detected only once. The chain couples TRBV4-1 to TRBJ2-2; TRBD2 might be the D (7 bases). Trimming pared 1 base from V and 6 bases from J, leaving 21 bases between. Germline V gene data show CDR1 as MGHRA and CDR2 as YSYEKL. This CDR3 is 18 amino acids long. CDR3 bases: TGCGCCAGCAGCCAAGTCCATGGGGGAGGGGGGCGGGCCGGGGAGCTGTTTTTT. This gives the protein CASSQVHGGGGRAGELFF.